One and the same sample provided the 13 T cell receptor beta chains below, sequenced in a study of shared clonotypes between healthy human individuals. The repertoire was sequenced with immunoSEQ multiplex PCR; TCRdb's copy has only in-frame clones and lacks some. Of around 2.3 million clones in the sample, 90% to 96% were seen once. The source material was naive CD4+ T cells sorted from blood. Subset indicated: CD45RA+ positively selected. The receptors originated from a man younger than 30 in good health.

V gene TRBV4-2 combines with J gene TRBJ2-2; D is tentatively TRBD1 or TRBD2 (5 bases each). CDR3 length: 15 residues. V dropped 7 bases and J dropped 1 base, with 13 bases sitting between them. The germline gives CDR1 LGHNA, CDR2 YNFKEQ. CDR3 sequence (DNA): TGTGCCAGCAACCCCCGGGACGGGAACACCGGGGAGCTGTTTTTT. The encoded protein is CASNPRDGNTGELFF.

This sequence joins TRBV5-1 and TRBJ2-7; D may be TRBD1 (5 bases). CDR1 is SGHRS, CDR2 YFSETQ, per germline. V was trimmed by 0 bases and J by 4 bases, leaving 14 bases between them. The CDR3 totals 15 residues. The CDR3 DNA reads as TGCGCCAGCAGCTTGGAGTCAGGGTTGGGTTACGAGCAGTACTTC. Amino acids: CASSLESGLGYEQYF.

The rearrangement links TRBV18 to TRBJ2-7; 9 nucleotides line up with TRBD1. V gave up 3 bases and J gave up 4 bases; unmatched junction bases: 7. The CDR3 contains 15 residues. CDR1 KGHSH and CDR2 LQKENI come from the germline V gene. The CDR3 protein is CASSPGTGQRYEQYF. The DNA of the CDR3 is TGTGCCAGCTCACCTGGGACAGGGCAGAGGTACGAGCAGTACTTC.

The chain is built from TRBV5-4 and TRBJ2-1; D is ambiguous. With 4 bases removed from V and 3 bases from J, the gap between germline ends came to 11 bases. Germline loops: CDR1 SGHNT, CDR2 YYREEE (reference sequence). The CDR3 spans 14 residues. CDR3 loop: CASSPQMDYNEQFF. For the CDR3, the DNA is TGTGCCAGCAGCCCACAAATGGACTACAATGAGCAGTTCTTC.

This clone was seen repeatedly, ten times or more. CDR3 in DNA: TGTGCCAGCAGTTCGCTAGGACAGGGGGCGGTCTATAGCAATCAGCCCCAGCATTTT. Translated: CASSSLGQGAVYSNQPQHF. The chain couples TRBV28 to TRBJ1-5; 11 positions agree with TRBD1. V was clipped by 4 bases and J by 0 bases; unmatched bases: 11. The CDR3 sequence is 19 residues long. Germline loops: CDR1 MDHEN, CDR2 SYDVKM.

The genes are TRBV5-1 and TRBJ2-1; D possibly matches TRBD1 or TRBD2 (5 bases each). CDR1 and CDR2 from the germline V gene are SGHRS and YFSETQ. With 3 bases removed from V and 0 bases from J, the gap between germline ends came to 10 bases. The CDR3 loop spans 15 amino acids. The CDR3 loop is CASSWDPSSYNEQFF. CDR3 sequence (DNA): TGCGCCAGCAGCTGGGACCCGAGCTCCTACAATGAGCAGTTCTTC.

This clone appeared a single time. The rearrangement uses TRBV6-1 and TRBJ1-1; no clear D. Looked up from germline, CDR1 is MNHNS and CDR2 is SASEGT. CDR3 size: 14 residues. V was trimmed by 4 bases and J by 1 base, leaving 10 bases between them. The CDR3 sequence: CASSARGQNTEAFF. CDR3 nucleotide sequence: TGTGCCAGCAGTGCGCGAGGGCAGAACACTGAAGCTTTCTTT.

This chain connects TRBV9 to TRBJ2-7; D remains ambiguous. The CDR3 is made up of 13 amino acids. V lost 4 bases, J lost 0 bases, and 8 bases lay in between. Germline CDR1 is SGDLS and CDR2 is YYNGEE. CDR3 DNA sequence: TGTGCCAGCAGCCTACCCCCCTCCTACGAGCAGTACTTC. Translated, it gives CASSLPPSYEQYF.

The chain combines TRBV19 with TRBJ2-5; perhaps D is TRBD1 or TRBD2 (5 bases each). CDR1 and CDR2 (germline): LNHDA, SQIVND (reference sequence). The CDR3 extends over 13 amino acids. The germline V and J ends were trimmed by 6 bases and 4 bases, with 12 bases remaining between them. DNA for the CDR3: TGTGCCAGTAGCTCGTGGGGGAGAGAGACCCAGTACTTC. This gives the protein CASSSWGRETQYF.

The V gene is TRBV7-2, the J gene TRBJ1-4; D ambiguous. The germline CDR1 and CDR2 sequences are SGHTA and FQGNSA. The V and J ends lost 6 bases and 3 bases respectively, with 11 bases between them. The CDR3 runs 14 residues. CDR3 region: CASRRTDSNEKLFF. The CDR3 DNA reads TGTGCCAGCAGACGGACGGATTCTAATGAAAAACTGTTTTTT.

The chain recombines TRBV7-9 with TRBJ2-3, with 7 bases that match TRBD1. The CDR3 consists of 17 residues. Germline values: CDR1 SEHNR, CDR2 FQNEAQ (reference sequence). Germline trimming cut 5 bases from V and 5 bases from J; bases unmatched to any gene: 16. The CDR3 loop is CASSPRTGQSLRDTQYF. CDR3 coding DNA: TGTGCCAGCAGCCCCCGGACGGGACAGTCCCTAAGAGATACGCAGTATTTT.

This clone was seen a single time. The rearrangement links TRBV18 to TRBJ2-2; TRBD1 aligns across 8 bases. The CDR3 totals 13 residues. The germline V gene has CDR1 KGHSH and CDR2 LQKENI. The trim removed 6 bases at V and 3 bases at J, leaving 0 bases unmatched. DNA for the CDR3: TGTGCCAGCTCGGACAGGGACACCGGGGAGCTGTTTTTT. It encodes CASSDRDTGELFF.

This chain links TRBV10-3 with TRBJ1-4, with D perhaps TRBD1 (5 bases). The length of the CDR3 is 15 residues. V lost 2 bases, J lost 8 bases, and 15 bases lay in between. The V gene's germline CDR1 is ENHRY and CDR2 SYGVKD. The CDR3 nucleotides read TGTGCCATCAGTGAGGGGGGGAGCTCAGGGGAAAAACTGTTTTTT. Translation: CAISEGGSSGEKLFF.